This TCR beta chain was found in a study of T cell repertoires in cytomegalovirus infection. Germline V gene data show CDR1 as SGHTA and CDR2 as FQGNSA. The J segment lost 9 bases and the V segment lost 6 bases, leaving 7 bases of the junction unmatched. The CDR3 extends over 14 amino acids. TCRdb passed the reads through MiXCR, listing each CDR3 protein once. The data show about 500,000 distinct CDR3 sequences, around a third seen once. Turning to this clonotype: Its antigen is not known.

The clonotype originates from a human donor in good health (CMV status not recorded). Some clones in this sample may be carry-over from other donors' samples. V is TRBV7-2 and J is TRBJ1-6; TRBD1 matches 8 bases. The sample consisted of cultured PBMCs, taken from culture after CMV antigen stimulation. The CDR3 protein is CASRPTGGSSPLHF. The DNA for the CDR3 is TGTGCCAGCAGACCTACAGGGGGTAGTTCACCCCTCCACTTT. Full variable domain (missing parts from reference TRBV7-2 and TRBJ1-6): GAGVSQSPSNKVTEKGKDVELRCDPISGHTALYWYRQSLGQGLEFLIYFQGNSAPDKSGLPSDRFSAERTGGSVSTLTIQRTQQEDSAVYLCASRPTGGSSPLHFGNGTRLTVT.